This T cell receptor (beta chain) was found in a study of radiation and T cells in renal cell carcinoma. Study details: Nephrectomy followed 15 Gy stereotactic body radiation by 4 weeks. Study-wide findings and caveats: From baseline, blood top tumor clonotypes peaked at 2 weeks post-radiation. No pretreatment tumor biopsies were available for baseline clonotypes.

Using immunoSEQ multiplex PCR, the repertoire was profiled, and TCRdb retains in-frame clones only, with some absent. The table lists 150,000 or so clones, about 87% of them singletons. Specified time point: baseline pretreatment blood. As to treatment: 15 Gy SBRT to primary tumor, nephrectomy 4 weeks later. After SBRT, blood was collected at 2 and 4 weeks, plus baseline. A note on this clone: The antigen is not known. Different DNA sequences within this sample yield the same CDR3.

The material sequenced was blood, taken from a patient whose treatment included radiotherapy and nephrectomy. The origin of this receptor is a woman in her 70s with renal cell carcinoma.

CDR3 residues: CAWSVRGGNTIYF. The DNA for the CDR3 is TGTGCCTGGAGTGTACGCGGCGGAAACACCATATATTTT. The rearrangement uses TRBV30 and TRBJ1-3, with D uncertain. In germline, CDR1 is GTSNPN, CDR2 SVGIG (reference sequence). This CDR3 is 13 amino acids long. Trimming shortened V by 0 bases and J by 4 bases, and 7 bases separated the two germline ends.